This TCR beta chain was sequenced for a study of blood T cell repertoires in COVID-19 (dated by TCRdb to between 2020 and 2021). Regarding the study in general: Collaborator samples came from the United States, Italy and Spain and covered acute and convalescent phases of COVID-19. The material from the prospective study consisted of cDNA or gDNA derived from T cells, B-cell-depleted T cells, or PBMCs. The dataset comprised deeply sampled blood TCRbeta repertoires from subjects exposed to, actively infected with, or recovered from COVID-19. The repertoires were released in a freely available public database intended as a resource for research on the immune response to SARS-CoV-2. The samples were drawn from the first 160 participants of the ongoing ImmuneRACE study and from 950 to 1,500 subjects provided by 6 global collaborators. Sample metadata almost always included a de-identified subject ID, COVID-19 status, age in years and sex. Where available, HLA class I and class II types were taken from metadata supplied by the sample provider and were not determined by assay-based typing.

The CDR3, cysteine through phenylalanine, is 14 amino acids long. Only the CDR3 DNA is retained, 42 bases long and in frame from the first base. As encoded in the germline V gene (reference sequence), CDR1 is MNHNY while CDR2 is SVGAGI. The V end loses 0 bases and the J end loses 8 bases, and a stretch of 11 bases separates them. Collaborating institutions collected whole blood in K2EDTA tubes following their own protocols. For TCRbeta analysis, collaborators shipped samples in one of three forms: frozen whole blood, isolated PBMCs, or DNA extracted from either of those sample types. For this clone: The clone's antigen remains unknown. Base-call qualities are not available, and no considerably larger clone is one nucleotide away.

The immunoSEQ Assay, a bias-controlled multiplex PCR, was used to amplify TCRbeta CDR3 regions from genomic DNA. Regarding the original processing steps: The number of nucleated cells in each sample was estimated from the amplification of reference gene primers within the assay. To quantify the absolute abundance of each unique TCRbeta CDR3 rearrangement, sequence reads were collapsed and filtered. For each sample, productive Simpson clonality was calculated as the square root of Simpson's diversity index over productive rearrangements. What TCRdb holds here is the immuneACCESS table cut down to in-frame rearrangements. Part of the clones is not present; checked against another copy, under half of the missing clones reflect an unresolved V gene, and the others are unexplained. V, J and clone size reflect that table, while D and trimming were determined from the DNA. This sample comprises roughly 130,000 clones, roughly 83% of them detected only once. Approximately 16% of the sample belongs to the ten largest clones.

Summary of the overall study and its limitations: Clinical and demographic metadata were provided uncurated, with the amount varying by source and participant.

This receptor was identified in a woman between 50 and 59 years old with acute or convalescent COVID-19. The rearrangement combines TRBV6-6 with TRBJ2-1, with TRBD1 tentatively as D gene (6 bases match). Sequenced sample: peripheral blood. The base sequence is TGTGCCAGCAGTTACTCCAGGGGTTTCGATGAGCAGTTCTTC. It encodes CASSYSRGFDEQFF.